This T cell receptor beta chain was captured in a study of OX40 agonist ivuxolimab in advanced cancers. Study background: Hepatocellular carcinoma, melanoma, renal cell or head and neck cancer occurred in dose-escalation patients. Study-level findings and limits: Circulating CD4+ and CD8+ T cells showed clonal expansion by week 6 at 0.1 to 3.0 mg/kg. The study did not work out the antigen specificity of the expanded peripheral T cells.

The table came from immunoSEQ multiplex PCR; TCRdb's copy has only in-frame clones and leaves some out. The repertoire holds about 70,000 clones, roughly 80% seen once, with 1.1% in the top ten. Germline V lookup: CDR1 LGHNA, CDR2 YNFKEQ. This CDR3 comprises 16 residues. V was cut by 1 base and J by 7 bases, with 16 bases left in between. Notes on this clone: Its antigen is not identified.

The specimen was CD4+ or CD8+ T cells sorted from blood, collected in a trial of the OX40 agonist ivuxolimab. This TCR was recovered from an adult with an advanced solid tumor such as melanoma, head and neck, liver or kidney cancer. The chain joins TRBV4-2 to TRBJ2-2; perhaps TRBD2 as D (6 bases). CDR3 loop: CASSQAIGGPFGELFF. In DNA, the CDR3 is TGTGCCAGCAGCCAAGCCATCGGGGGTCCTTTCGGGGAGCTGTTTTTT.